Below, 2 T cell receptor beta chains from the same sample are listed, as sequenced in a study of identical twins. TCRdb itself ran the 5' RACE reads through MiXCR, one entry per CDR3 protein. The table includes over 200,000 distinct CDR3 sequences, about 10% detected once. Source material: memory T cells sorted from blood. The source of these receptors is a man in his fifties or sixties in good health.

This clonotype was seen many times. J is TRBJ2-5 and V is TRBV20-1, with 7 bases lining up with TRBD2. Germline trimming cut 6 bases from V and 5 bases from J; bases unmatched to any gene: 12. Germline V gives CDR1 DFQATT, CDR2 SNEGSKA (reference sequence). CDR3 length: 14 residues. CDR3 sequence: CSAPGAGDRETQYF. The CDR3 nucleotides read TGCAGTGCGCCCGGGGCGGGAGATAGGGAGACCCAGTACTTC.

This clonotype was observed a few times. The chain recombines TRBV4-2 with TRBJ1-6; D is undetermined. The CDR3 covers 15 residues. The germline gives CDR1 LGHNA, CDR2 YNFKEQ. Deletions cut 0 bases from V and 6 bases from J, with 9 bases between. DNA for the CDR3: TGTGCCAGCAGCCAAGAATCCAGGCCTAATTCACCCCTCCACTTT. Its translation: CASSQESRPNSPLHF.